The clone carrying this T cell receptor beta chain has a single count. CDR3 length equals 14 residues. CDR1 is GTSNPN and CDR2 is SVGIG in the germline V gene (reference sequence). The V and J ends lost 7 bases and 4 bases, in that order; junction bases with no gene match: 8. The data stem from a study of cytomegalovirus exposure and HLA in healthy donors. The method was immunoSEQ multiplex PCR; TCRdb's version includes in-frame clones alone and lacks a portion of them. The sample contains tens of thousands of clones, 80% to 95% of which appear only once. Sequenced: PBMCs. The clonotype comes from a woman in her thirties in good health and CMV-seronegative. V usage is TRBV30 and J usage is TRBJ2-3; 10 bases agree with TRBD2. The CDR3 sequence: CASTGSGGADTQYF. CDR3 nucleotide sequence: TGTGCCTCCACTGGGAGCGGGGGGGCAGATACGCAGTATTTT. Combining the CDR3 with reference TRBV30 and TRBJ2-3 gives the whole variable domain SQTIHQWPATLVQPVGSPLSLECTVEGTSNPNLYWYRQAAGRGLQLLFYSVGIGQISSEVPQNLSASRPQDRQFILSSKKLLLSDSGFYLCASTGSGGADTQYFGPGTRLTVL.